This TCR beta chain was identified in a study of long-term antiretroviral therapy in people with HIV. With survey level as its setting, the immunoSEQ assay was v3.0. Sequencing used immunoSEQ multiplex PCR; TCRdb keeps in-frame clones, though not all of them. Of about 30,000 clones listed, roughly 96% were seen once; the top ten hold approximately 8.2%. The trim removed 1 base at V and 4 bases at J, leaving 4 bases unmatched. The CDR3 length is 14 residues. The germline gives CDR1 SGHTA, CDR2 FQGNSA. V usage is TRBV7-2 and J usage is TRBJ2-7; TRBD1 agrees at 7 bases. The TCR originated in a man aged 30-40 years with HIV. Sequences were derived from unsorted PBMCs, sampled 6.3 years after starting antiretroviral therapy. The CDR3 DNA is TGTGCCAGCAGCTTAGGCAGGGGGAGATACGAGCAGTACTTC. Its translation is CASSLGRGRYEQYF.